These 10 T cell receptor beta chains were all obtained from the same sample, sequenced in a study of Ad26.COV2.S vaccination and SARS-CoV-2 variants. The protocol was immunoSEQ multiplex PCR, while the TCRdb copy is restricted to in-frame clones and leaves out a portion. The table shows a few hundred thousand clones, with approximately 87% occurring only once. Described treatment: some 19 received Ad26.COV2.S at low or high dose, single or two shots; 5 received placebo; per-sample allocation not given. Sampling took place 63 days after the first vaccine or placebo injection. The sample here was peripheral blood, taken in a trial of Ad26.COV2.S vaccine versus placebo. These receptors all come from a person between 18 and 65 years old who received the Ad26.COV2.S COVID-19 vaccine or a placebo.

This clone was counted only a few times. The rearrangement links TRBV10-1 to TRBJ2-3; D is perhaps TRBD1 (6 bases). Trimming removed 3 bases from V and 2 bases from J, with 9 bases in between. In germline, CDR1 is WNHNN, CDR2 SYGVQD (reference sequence). The CDR3 covers 14 residues. The CDR3 region is CASSDRGHTDTQYF. In nucleotides, the CDR3 is TGCGCCAGCAGTGACAGGGGACACACAGATACGCAGTATTTT.

The rearrangement links TRBV7-2 to TRBJ1-5; the D is unclear. Trimming removed 5 bases from V and 1 base from J, with 18 bases in between. Germline V CDR1 and CDR2: SGHTA, FQGNSA. The CDR3 is 17 residues long. Written as DNA, the CDR3 is TGTGCCAGCAGCCCTCCCTCCGATAGAGGGAGCAATCAGCCCCAGCATTTT. Translating it yields CASSPPSDRGSNQPQHF.

This chain uses TRBV9 with TRBJ2-7, with 9 positions matching TRBD1. Trimming at V came to 0 bases and at J to 0 bases, leaving 4 bases not matched to a gene. There are 16 residues in the CDR3. From germline, CDR1 is SGDLS and CDR2 YYNGEE. This chain's CDR3 is CASSVAAGQGSYEQYF. The DNA of the CDR3 is TGTGCCAGCAGCGTAGCGGCGGGACAGGGCTCCTACGAGCAGTACTTC.

This clone came up once. This chain links TRBV4-3 with TRBJ1-6; D is perhaps TRBD1 (6 bases). V was pared by 1 base and J by 8 bases, with 12 bases between. The CDR3 sequence is 15 residues long. CDR1 and CDR2 from the germline V gene are LGHNA and YSLEER. The CDR3 spells CASSQGNRAYSPLHF. CDR3 nucleotides: TGCGCCAGCAGCCAAGGGAACAGGGCCTATTCACCCCTCCACTTT.

The gene calls are TRBV11-2 and TRBJ2-1; D not certain. The germline gives CDR1 SGHAT, CDR2 FQNNGV. V was pared by 5 bases and J by 15 bases, with 20 bases between. This CDR3 spans 13 amino acids. CDR3 sequence (DNA): TGTGCCAGCAGCCCACCAACCGGGTCCTCCTTGTTCTTC. Its translation: CASSPPTGSSLFF.

This chain links TRBV4-1 with TRBJ2-6, with D possibly matching TRBD1 (6 bases). Trimming shortened V by 0 bases and J by 0 bases, and 15 bases separated the two germline ends. This CDR3 spans 19 amino acids. Germline V gene sequence: CDR1 MGHRA, CDR2 YSYEKL. The CDR3 sequence is CASSQEGPGVSSGANVLTF. DNA for the CDR3: TGCGCCAGCAGCCAAGAGGGTCCAGGGGTGAGCTCTGGGGCCAACGTCCTGACTTTC.

The DNA of the CDR3 is TGTGCCAGCAGCTTAGATGTAGCGGGGGCAAACAATGAGCAGTTCTTC. Its translation: CASSLDVAGANNEQFF. The V gene is TRBV11-2, the J gene TRBJ2-1; 9 bases line up with TRBD2. Germline-derived CDR1 and CDR2 are SGHAT and FQNNGV. The length of the CDR3 is 16 residues. V trimming: 0 bases; J trimming: 5 bases; junction bases outside the gene matches: 5.

As for this clone: Distinct nucleotide sequences in the sample also encode this CDR3. The CDR3 here is CASSASGGAGEQYF. The CDR3 coding sequence is TGTGCCAGCAGTGCGAGCGGGGGGGCTGGCGAGCAGTACTTC. The chain joins TRBV9 to TRBJ2-7, with 10 bases lining up with TRBD2. V dropped 5 bases and J dropped 6; count of bases not matched to a gene: 8. CDR1 is SGDLS, CDR2 YYNGEE, per germline. The CDR3 runs to 14 residues. The variable domain in full, with the rest retrieved from reference TRBV9 and TRBJ2-7, is DSGVTQTPKHLITATGQRVTLRCSPRSGDLSVYWYQQSLDQGLQFLIQYYNGEERAKGNILERFSAQQFPDLHSELNLSSLELGDSALYFCASSASGGAGEQYFGPGTRLTVT.

The V call is TRBV7-7, the J call TRBJ2-1; tentatively, D is TRBD1 (5 bases). The length of the CDR3 is 13 residues. Germline CDR1 is SSHAT and CDR2 is FNYEAQ (reference sequence). The V end lost 5 bases, the J end lost 5 bases, and 10 bases lay between the germline ends. The CDR3 sequence is CASSDGHNNEQFF. The CDR3 DNA is TGTGCCAGCAGCGACGGACACAACAATGAGCAGTTCTTC.

This sequence joins TRBV7-2 and TRBJ2-3; 9 bases match TRBD2. Germline values: CDR1 SGHTA, CDR2 FQGNSA. The CDR3 has 16 residues. Unmatched junction bases numbered 8, after V lost 4 bases and J lost 3 bases. For the CDR3, the DNA is TGTGCCAGCAGCTGGCAGCGGGGGGCTAGAACAGATACGCAGTATTTT. Residues: CASSWQRGARTDTQYF.